The 24 T cell receptor beta chains below were found in one sample sequenced in a study of blood T cell repertoires in COVID-19. Some clones are missing from TCRdb's copy, which holds only in-frame ones; the method was immunoSEQ multiplex PCR. The sample has 200,000 to 300,000 clones, approximately 85% seen once; the top ten hold about 0.65%. The sequenced sample consisted of peripheral blood. These receptors were taken from a human donor in a cohort sampled during active COVID-19.

The V and J genes are TRBV2 and TRBJ2-7; D possibly corresponds to TRBD1 (5 bases). The CDR3 is made up of 13 amino acids. V dropped 4 bases and J dropped 6 bases, with 13 bases sitting between them. Germline CDR1 and CDR2: SNHLY and FYNNEI. Here the CDR3 DNA reads TGTGCCAGCAGTGGTCAGGGCTATCGCGAGCAGTACTTC. Its protein is CASSGQGYREQYF.

Written as DNA, the CDR3 is TGTGCCAGCACCTTGGACAGGGCACCTTTT. It encodes CASTLDRAPF. The chain is built from TRBV21-1 and TRBJ1-6; TRBD1, the table's D call, was not compared with the DNA. TRBV21-1 is given as a pseudogene. The CDR3 totals 10 residues.

In nucleotides, the CDR3 is TGCAGCGTTTCTTTATCTAACTATGGCTACACCTTC. It specifies CSVSLSNYGYTF. The V gene is TRBV29-1, the J gene TRBJ1-2; D gene uncertain. Trimming stripped 5 bases from V and 0 bases from J, with 7 bases between. Germline CDR1 is SQVTM and CDR2 is ANQGSEA. CDR3 length: 12 residues.

The chain is built from TRBV29-1 and TRBJ2-6; D possibly corresponds to TRBD1 (5 bases). With 6 bases removed from V and 0 bases from J, the gap between germline ends came to 12 bases. The CDR3 is 15 amino acids. Germline CDR1 and CDR2: SQVTM and ANQGSEA. The CDR3 region has the DNA TGCAGCGTCGGAAAGGACACCTCTGGGGCCAACGTCCTGACTTTC. Translated, it gives CSVGKDTSGANVLTF.

The rearrangement joins TRBV13 to TRBJ2-7, with 9 bases fitting TRBD2. From germline, CDR1 is PRHDT and CDR2 FYEKMQ (reference sequence). This CDR3 contains 14 residues. The V and J ends lost 6 bases and 7 bases, in that order; junction bases with no gene match: 10. CDR3 nucleotide sequence: TGTGCCAGCAGGAGGGCGGGAGGGCCTCAGGAGCAGTACTTC. Its translation: CASRRAGGPQEQYF.

The V call is TRBV5-6, the J call TRBJ1-2, with a possible D match to TRBD1 (5 bases). CDR3 length: 14 amino acids. Germline V lookup: CDR1 SGHDT, CDR2 YYEEEE. Between the trimmed V and J ends, which lost 6 bases and 0 bases, there was a span of 12 bases. The CDR3 here is CASKPGLPNYGYTF. The DNA for the CDR3 is TGTGCCAGCAAACCAGGGCTGCCTAACTATGGCTACACCTTC.

The chain links TRBV7-6 to TRBJ2-7; 7 bases map to TRBD2. Germline CDR1 and CDR2: SGHVS and FNYEAQ. The CDR3 loop spans 18 amino acids. V was pared by 2 bases and J by 4 bases, with 17 bases of the junction left unmatched. CDR3 region: CASSLLTGTTAVSYEQYF. In DNA form, the CDR3 reads TGTGCCAGCAGCTTATTAACGGGGACTACCGCAGTTTCATACGAGCAGTACTTC.

The rearrangement uses TRBV18 and TRBJ2-3; D perhaps matches TRBD2 (5 bases). CDR3 length: 12 residues. V lost 9 bases to trimming and J lost 5 bases, with 12 bases between them. Germline assignment: CDR1 KGHSH and CDR2 LQKENI. The CDR3 region has the DNA TGTGCCAGTGGCCTCGGGGAAGATACGCAGTATTTT. This sequence encodes CASGLGEDTQYF.

This rearrangement joins TRBV6-6 to TRBJ1-5; 9 bases align to TRBD1. Germline loops: CDR1 MNHNY, CDR2 SVGAGI (reference sequence). V shed 5 bases, J shed 7 bases, and the junction held 3 bases outside the gene matches. CDR3 length equals 13 residues. This CDR3 reads CASSGQGPQPQHF. Written as DNA, the CDR3 is TGTGCCAGCAGTGGACAGGGGCCGCAGCCCCAGCATTTT.

The chain employs TRBV6-1 and TRBJ1-4; 7 nucleotides line up with TRBD1. Germline CDR1 is MNHNS and CDR2 is SASEGT. The CDR3 runs to 14 residues. V gave up 1 base and J gave up 7 bases; unmatched junction bases: 3. The CDR3 bases are TGTGCCAGCAGTGAAGGAGGGGGCGCTGAAAAACTGTTTTTT. This encodes CASSEGGGAEKLFF.

This sequence joins TRBV6-5 and TRBJ1-1; D unclear. This CDR3 comprises 13 residues. The germline gives CDR1 MNHEY, CDR2 SVGAGI. Trimming took off 5 bases at V and 0 bases at J, with 7 bases between the two ends. Here the CDR3 reads CASSRSVNTEAFF. Here the CDR3 DNA reads TGTGCCAGCAGTAGATCGGTGAACACTGAAGCTTTCTTT.

The chain carries TRBV2 and TRBJ1-6; D is ambiguous. The CDR3 extends over 15 amino acids. Germline V gene sequence: CDR1 SNHLY, CDR2 FYNNEI. V was trimmed by 7 bases and J by 3 bases, leaving 13 bases between them. DNA of the CDR3: TGTGCCAGCACTAACGGAGGGAACTATAATTCACCCCTCCACTTT. It specifies CASTNGGNYNSPLHF.

The chain has TRBV5-1 and TRBJ2-5; 9 bases match TRBD1. The CDR3 is 13 amino acids. CDR1 is SGHRS, CDR2 YFSETQ, per germline. The junction had 1 base not matched to a gene; V was cut back by 2 bases and J by 5 bases. CDR3: CASSFGTGETQYF. The CDR3 bases are TGCGCCAGCAGCTTTGGGACAGGGGAGACCCAGTACTTC. The variable domain in full, with the rest retrieved from reference TRBV5-1 and TRBJ2-5, is KAGVTQTPRYLIKTRGQQVTLSCSPISGHRSVSWYQQTPGQGLQFLFEYFSETQRNKGNFPGRFSGRQFSNSRSEMNVSTLELGDSALYLCASSFGTGETQYFGPGTRLLVL.

V usage is TRBV7-9 and J usage is TRBJ2-7; D gene uncertain. V gave up 4 bases and J gave up 1 base, with 11 bases separating them. The CDR3 loop spans 14 amino acids. Germline CDR1 SEHNR, CDR2 FQNEAQ (reference sequence). CDR3 sequence: CASSSLRLSYEQYF. The CDR3 nucleotides are TGTGCCAGCAGCTCACTACGACTGTCCTACGAGCAGTACTTC.

The CDR3 loop reads CASSPGTPAGNTEAFF. DNA of the CDR3: TGTGCCAGCTCACCCGGGACTCCCGCGGGGAACACTGAAGCTTTCTTT. J is TRBJ1-1 and V is TRBV18; maybe TRBD1 (5 bases). The CDR3 covers 16 residues. The V gene lost 3 bases and the J gene lost 1 base, with 15 bases spanning the gap. Germline V gives CDR1 KGHSH, CDR2 LQKENI.

This chain connects TRBV30 to TRBJ1-5, with a tentative D call TRBD1 (5 bases). This CDR3 has 14 residues. Trimming pared 1 base from V and 7 bases from J, leaving 14 bases between. Germline V gene sequence: CDR1 GTSNPN, CDR2 SVGIG (reference sequence). CDR3 sequence (DNA): TGTGCCTGGAGTGCTGACAGTACCGGGCAGCCCCAGCATTTT. Its protein is CAWSADSTGQPQHF.

V usage is TRBV27 and J usage is TRBJ2-7, with 7 bases aligning to TRBD1. The CDR3 length is 13 residues. The V segment lost 3 bases and the J segment 7 bases; nucleotides outside the gene matches: 6. Germline V lookup: CDR1 MNHEY, CDR2 SMNVEV (reference sequence). CDR3 loop: CASSFDRAREQYF. CDR3 DNA: TGTGCCAGCAGTTTCGACAGGGCAAGGGAGCAGTACTTC.

The chain recombines TRBV19 with TRBJ2-7; 10 nucleotides match TRBD1. Germline V gene data show CDR1 as LNHDA and CDR2 as SQIVND (reference sequence). This CDR3 is 12 amino acids long. The V segment lost 8 bases and the J segment 12 bases; nucleotides outside the gene matches: 10. The CDR3 sequence: CASSSGQGRRYF. In DNA form, the CDR3 reads TGTGCCAGTTCCTCGGGACAGGGGAGAAGGTACTTC.

This chain uses TRBV5-1 with TRBJ2-7; D not certain. From germline, CDR1 is SGHRS and CDR2 YFSETQ. CDR3 length: 16 amino acids. The V and J ends lost 0 bases and 3 bases respectively, with 16 bases between them. The CDR3 protein is CASSLAVAGQRYEQYF. The CDR3 DNA reads TGCGCCAGCAGCTTGGCCGTGGCAGGTCAACGCTACGAGCAGTACTTC.

This clone appeared once. CDR3 protein: CASRPGGNTIYF. As DNA, the CDR3 is TGTGCCAGCAGGCCAGGGGGAAACACCATATATTTT. This chain joins TRBV12-3 or TRBV12-4 and TRBJ1-3; possibly TRBD1 for D (5 bases). CDR3 length: 12 amino acids. Trimming cost V 6 bases and J 4 bases, with 7 bases left between them.

The rearrangement uses TRBV11-2 and TRBJ1-1; 9 nucleotides align to TRBD1. The CDR3 contains 14 residues. Germline assignment: CDR1 SGHAT and CDR2 FQNNGV. With V trimmed by 9 bases and J by 4 bases, 9 bases remained unmatched. The CDR3 DNA reads as TGTGCCAGTATGACAGGGGGAAGATTCACTGAAGCTTTCTTT. The encoded protein is CASMTGGRFTEAFF.

The chain uses TRBV5-1 and TRBJ2-7, with TRBD2 matching 9 bases. The V gene's germline CDR1 is SGHRS and CDR2 YFSETQ. The CDR3 totals 14 residues. V lost 6 bases to trimming and J lost 3 bases; unmatched junction nucleotides: 7. CDR3 in DNA: TGCGCCAGCACCTGGAGCGGGGGGAACTACGAGCAGTACTTC. Protein product: CASTWSGGNYEQYF.

This clone was seen once. This rearrangement joins TRBV5-1 to TRBJ2-3; 7 bases fit TRBD2. This CDR3 comprises 13 residues. Looked up from germline, CDR1 is SGHRS and CDR2 is YFSETQ. J lost 5 bases, V lost 4 bases, and 4 bases had no gene match. The CDR3 sequence is CASSPPSGDTQYF. The CDR3 nucleotides read TGCGCCAGCAGCCCCCCTAGCGGAGATACGCAGTATTTT.

This chain joins TRBV19 and TRBJ2-7, with D possibly matching TRBD2 (6 bases). The CDR3 has 14 residues. Germline CDR1 and CDR2: LNHDA and SQIVND (reference sequence). Trimming stripped 5 bases from V and 2 bases from J, with 13 bases between. Written as DNA, the CDR3 is TGTGCCAGTAGTCTCTTGGGGGGAGCCTACGAGCAGTACTTC. This codes for CASSLLGGAYEQYF.